The rows below give T cell receptor beta chains drawn from one sample of a study of vaccination and CD4 T cells after COVID-19. TCRdb processed the PCR reads anew with MiXCR; each CDR3 protein has one entry. The sample has approximately 20,000 distinct CDR3 sequences, 35% to 45% seen once. No antigens are known for them. Sequences were derived from CD4+ T cells from blood, cultured in vitro, sampled before SARS-CoV-2 vaccination. The receptors originated from a human donor who had recovered from COVID-19. The CDR3 runs from the conserved cysteine through the conserved F or W. A D gene is named only where the DNA matches it firmly. Not all rows give a size; the values are once, few, many and, for expanded clones, a class.

-	-	TRBV19	TRBJ1-2	TGTACCAGTACCCGGGGGGGGTACTATGGCTACACCTTC	CTSTRGGYYGYTF
-	-	TRBV6-1	TRBJ1-1	TGTGCCAGCAGTCGTGACAGACGTAACACTGAAGCTTTCTTT	CASSRDRRNTEAFF
-	few	TRBV20-1	TRBJ2-2	TGCAGTGCTAGACAGGGTGGCACCGGGGAGCTGTTTTTT	CSARQGGTGELFF
-	-	TRBV4-2	TRBJ1-1	TGTGCCAGCAGCCAAGATTCTCCCCCCGGGATGGGGGGCACTGAAGCTTTCTTT	CASSQDSPPGMGGTEAFF
-	few	TRBV7-8	TRBJ1-1	TGTGCCAGCAGCTTAGTAGGGACGGGGGGCACTGAAGCTTTCTTT	CASSLVGTGGTEAFF
TRBD1	-	TRBV2	TRBJ1-5	TGTGCCAGCAGTGAACAGGGGGGTCGGAGCAATCAGCCCCAGCATTTT	CASSEQGGRSNQPQHF
TRBD2	-	TRBV14	TRBJ2-3	TGTGCCAGCAGCCAATGGACTAGCGGAATCTTACACACAGATACGCAGTATTTT	CASSQWTSGILHTDTQYF
-	-	TRBV6-2/TRBV6-3	TRBJ2-7	TGTGCCAGTACCCGGGACGCAATGCCCTACGAGCAGTACTTC	CASTRDAMPYEQYF
TRBD1	-	TRBV20-1	TRBJ1-6	TGCAGTGCTAGATCTGGGACAGGTCATTCACCCCTCCACTTT	CSARSGTGHSPLHF
-	few	TRBV20-1	TRBJ1-2	TGCAGTGCTAGAGATTCCCTTAACTATGGCTACACCTTC	CSARDSLNYGYTF
-	once	TRBV28	TRBJ1-1	TGTGCCAGCAGTTTACAGGGCGTGTATAATGAAGCTTTCTTT	CASSLQGVYNEAFF
TRBD1	-	TRBV6-1	TRBJ2-1	TGTGCCAGCAGTGAAGCGCCGGGGAGCTTACAGGGGAATGAGCAGTTCTTC	CASSEAPGSLQGNEQFF
TRBD1	-	TRBV7-6	TRBJ2-7	TGTGCCAGCAGTCGCTCAGGGGGCGCTGGGCAGTACTTC	CASSRSGGAGQYF
-	few	TRBV20-1	TRBJ2-7	TGCAGTGCTAGAGATGTTAGGCAGGGGAAGGACCTCTGGGACGAGCAGTACTTC	CSARDVRQGKDLWDEQYF
-	-	TRBV5-1	TRBJ1-2	TGCGCCAGCAGCCTCGGGGCCCTCGAGGGTGATGGCTACACCTTC	CASSLGALEGDGYTF
-	-	TRBV18	TRBJ1-1	TGTGCCAGCTCACCACTGTCGAACACTGAAGCTTTCTTT	CASSPLSNTEAFF